The clone carrying this T cell receptor (beta chain) has ten or more counts. This record belongs to a study of T cells in Graves' hyperthyroidism and ophthalmopathy. Germline values: CDR1 MDHEN, CDR2 SYDVKM. V lost 5 bases and J 7 bases, leaving 9 bases between the germline ends. The CDR3 is 11 amino acids. Diagnostic assessment was based on clinical symptoms, serum thyroxine and TRAb, thyroid ultrasound and orbital computed tomography. Researchers took RNA transcripts and amplified the TCR beta CDR3 regions from them. The study used the HTBI primer set for a first-round RT-PCR of the TCR CDR3. TCRdb itself ran the multiplex PCR reads through MiXCR, one entry per CDR3 protein. The repertoire consists of around 280,000 distinct CDR3 sequences, with approximately 12% occurring once and the leading ten covering 7% to 8.5%.

The J gene is TRBJ2-7, the V gene TRBV28, with a weak D call TRBD2 (5 bases). The TCR originated in a woman in her twenties or thirties with Graves' hyperthyroidism that later progressed to Graves' ophthalmopathy. The sequenced material came from blood. The CDR3 reads CASSRGDEQYF. CDR3 DNA sequence: TGTGCCAGCAGTCGGGGAGATGAGCAGTACTTC. The entire variable domain, with the rest obtained from reference TRBV28 and TRBJ2-7, is as follows: DVKVTQSSRYLVKRTGEKVFLECVQDMDHENMFWYRQDPGLGLRLIYFSYDVKMKEKGDIPEGYSVSREKKERFSLILESASTNQTSMYLCASSRGDEQYFGPGTRLTVT.